Here is one TCR beta chain with its context. Its antigen is still unknown. Combining a sample-barcoded 5' primer with a J-beta primer mix, a second PCR ran for about 7 to 11 cycles. One entry per CDR3 protein, called by TCRdb with MiXCR from the 5' RACE reads. Of under 2,000,000 distinct CDR3 sequences in the sample, roughly 49% were seen once. Caucasian individuals from Russia who were healthy and aged roughly 6 to 95 acted as donors. Each of the donors had 9 to 10 milliliters of peripheral blood drawn into EDTA-treated Vacutainer tubes. Per sample, a minimum of 6 million PBMCs were isolated. This sample was included in a study of blood T cells in healthy people across ages. Study results and limitations: The unsorted PBMCs prevented any conclusive comparison of naive versus antigen-experienced cells.

The length of the CDR3 is 15 residues. Trimming took 3 bases from V and 0 from J, leaving 11 bases between them. Per germline, CDR1 LGHDT and CDR2 YNNKEL (reference sequence). This clonotype was sampled from a woman between 35 and 50 years old in good health. Sequencing was done on a sample of blood. The gene calls are TRBV3-1 and TRBJ2-5, with D unresolved. CDR3 amino acids: CASSHLETHQETQYF. CDR3 coding DNA: TGTGCCAGCAGCCATCTGGAAACTCACCAAGAGACCCAGTACTTC.